Below are 32 T cell receptor beta chains sequenced from a single sample in a study of chemoradiotherapy in HPV16-positive cancers (dated by TCRdb to the early 2020s). Library prep was done by the immunoSEQ multiplex PCR assay. TCRdb re-hosts the immuneACCESS table, in-frame sequences only. Its copies lack some clones; in the studies checked, an unresolved V gene accounts for under half of them, and the cause for the rest is not known. The sample table lists about 22,000 clones, roughly 73% of them with a count of one. In total, the top ten clones hold 2.6% of the sample. This sample was taken from a patient who underwent chemoradiotherapy. Every receptor here comes from a human donor with HPV-associated anogenital cancer.

With respect to this clone: The junction does not match germline at one end; this may be a read error. The genes are TRBV18 and TRBJ2-3, with unresolved D. CDR1 and CDR2 (germline): KGHSH, LQKENI. This CDR3 region has 15 residues. CDR3 protein: CASSLGRISTDTQYF. The DNA for the CDR3 is TGTGCCAGTTCACTCGGAAGAATTAGCACAGATACGCAGTATTTT.

The chain's CDR3 is CATPKRQGAGGYTF. The DNA for the CDR3 is TGTGCCACACCGAAGCGACAGGGGGCCGGTGGCTACACCTTC. This rearrangement joins TRBV10-3 to TRBJ1-2; 10 bases align to TRBD1. The CDR3 consists of 14 residues. Per the germline V gene, CDR1 is ENHRY and CDR2 is SYGVKD. V lost 10 bases, J lost 7 bases, and 12 bases stayed unmatched.

This clone was counted a single time. V is TRBV29-1 and J is TRBJ1-1; D unresolved. The germline gives CDR1 SQVTM, CDR2 ANQGSEA. Trimming left V 0 bases short and J 1 base short, with 6 bases between. The CDR3 is 13 residues long. CDR3 DNA sequence: TGCAGCGTTGAAGATTTAGGGAACACTGAAGCTTTCTTT. It is translated as CSVEDLGNTEAFF.

The V gene is TRBV25-1, the J gene TRBJ1-1; no firm D call. In germline, CDR1 is MGHDK, CDR2 SYGVNS. The CDR3 sequence is 13 residues long. Trimming cost V 8 bases and J 1 base, with 11 bases left between them. CDR3 nucleotides: TGTGCCAGCCTCGACTTATCGAACACTGAAGCTTTCTTT. Its protein product is CASLDLSNTEAFF.

CDR3 amino acids: CASSLGAGNRETQYF. The CDR3 coding sequence is TGTGCCAGCAGCTTAGGAGCAGGGAATCGAGAGACCCAGTACTTC. V and J are TRBV7-9 and TRBJ2-5, with D possibly being TRBD1 (5 bases). Germline V gives CDR1 SEHNR, CDR2 FQNEAQ (reference sequence). The V gene lost 1 base and the J gene lost 4 bases, with 13 bases spanning the gap. This CDR3 has 15 residues.

The chain employs TRBV7-9 and TRBJ1-2; the match to TRBD1 covers 9 bases. The germline V gene has CDR1 SEHNR and CDR2 FQNEAQ (reference sequence). The CDR3 has 16 residues. J gave up 0 bases and V 5 bases, and 7 bases lay outside the gene matches. The CDR3 loop is CASSLGQGITNYGYTF. CDR3 in DNA: TGTGCCAGCAGCCTAGGACAGGGGATTACTAACTATGGCTACACCTTC.

This rearrangement joins TRBV5-4 to TRBJ1-1, with TRBD1 matching 8 bases. Germline assignment: CDR1 SGHNT and CDR2 YYREEE (reference sequence). The junction had 11 bases not matched to a gene; V was cut back by 5 bases and J by 5 bases. This CDR3 is built from 15 residues. The CDR3 here is CASSSRDRLITEAFF. As DNA, the CDR3 is TGTGCCAGCAGTTCCCGGGACAGGTTAATAACTGAAGCTTTCTTT.

The rearrangement links TRBV15 to TRBJ1-1; no clear D gene. The CDR3 consists of 13 residues. V lost 8 bases to trimming and J lost 0 bases, with 10 bases between them. Germline values: CDR1 LNHNV, CDR2 YYDKDF (reference sequence). CDR3 sequence reads: CATGGSLNTEAFF. CDR3 in DNA: TGTGCCACCGGAGGCAGTTTGAACACTGAAGCTTTCTTT.

The chain uses TRBV7-9 and TRBJ1-2, with 9 bases lining up with TRBD1. Germline V gives CDR1 SEHNR, CDR2 FQNEAQ (reference sequence). The junction had 8 bases not matched to a gene; V was cut back by 4 bases and J by 8 bases. The CDR3 covers 14 residues. The CDR3 loop is CASSSTGQGEGYTF. As DNA, the CDR3 is TGTGCCAGCAGCTCGACGGGACAGGGTGAAGGCTACACCTTC.

This clone has a single count. The chain combines TRBV9 with TRBJ2-2; the D gene could be TRBD1 or TRBD2 (5 bases each). The CDR3 contains 16 residues. CDR1 and CDR2 (germline): SGDLS, YYNGEE. The ends were cut back, 0 bases at V and 0 bases at J, with 9 bases in the middle. CDR3 sequence (DNA): TGTGCCAGCAGCGTAGAAGGGACCCCGAACACCGGGGAGCTGTTTTTT. It codes for CASSVEGTPNTGELFF.

In the case of this clone: Its ends do not fully match the called genes, so a read error is possible. The V gene is TRBV7-3, the J gene TRBJ2-1; D gene uncertain. This CDR3 contains 13 residues. CDR1 is SGHTA, CDR2 FQGTGA, per germline. The CDR3 loop is CASSSYPNNVQFF. CDR3 nucleotide sequence: TGTGCCAGCAGCTCGTACCCAAATAATGTGCAGTTCTTC.

J is TRBJ2-5 and V is TRBV30; D call uncertain. The germline V gene encodes CDR1 GTSNPN and CDR2 SVGIG (reference sequence). Trimming shortened V by 6 bases and J by 2 bases, and 10 bases separated the two germline ends. The CDR3 covers 12 residues. The CDR3 DNA reads TGTGCCTGCTACAAGCGACAAGAGACCCAGTACTTC. This encodes CACYKRQETQYF. Combining the CDR3 with reference TRBV30 and TRBJ2-5 gives the whole variable domain SQTIHQWPATLVQPVGSPLSLECTVEGTSNPNLYWYRQAAGRGLQLLFYSVGIGQISSEVPQNLSASRPQDRQFILSSKKLLLSDSGFYLCACYKRQETQYFGPGTRLLVL.

V gene TRBV5-1 combines with J gene TRBJ2-5; 9 bases line up with TRBD1. Germline V gives CDR1 SGHRS, CDR2 YFSETQ. This CDR3 has 14 residues. V gave up 4 bases and J gave up 4 bases; unmatched junction bases: 5. The CDR3 sequence: CASSAQGALETQYF. CDR3 bases: TGCGCCAGCAGCGCACAGGGGGCATTAGAGACCCAGTACTTC.

This clone was seen only once. The V call is TRBV18, the J call TRBJ1-1, with a tentative D call TRBD1 (6 bases). Germline CDR1 KGHSH, CDR2 LQKENI. CDR3 length: 15 amino acids. V lost 1 base to trimming and J lost 1 base, with 10 bases between them. CDR3: CASSPRDKPNTEAFF. CDR3 nucleotide sequence: TGTGCCAGCTCACCACGGGACAAACCGAACACTGAAGCTTTCTTT.

A single count supports this clone. The V call is TRBV5-1, the J call TRBJ1-1; D perhaps matches TRBD1 (5 bases). The CDR3 runs 14 residues. CDR1 and CDR2 from the germline V gene are SGHRS and YFSETQ. Deletions cut 5 bases from V and 1 base from J, with 12 bases between. The CDR3 DNA sequence: TGCGCCAGCAGGGAGGGGCTCAGGAACACTGAAGCTTTCTTT. Protein: CASREGLRNTEAFF.

Here the CDR3 reads CASRAPPYGYTF. The CDR3 DNA sequence: TGTGCCAGCAGGGCCCCCCCCTATGGCTACACCTTC. This sequence joins TRBV6-5 and TRBJ1-2; no definite D call. V was cut by 6 bases and J by 4 bases, with 9 bases left in between. This CDR3 is built from 12 residues. Germline V gives CDR1 MNHEY, CDR2 SVGAGI.

This chain joins TRBV7-8 and TRBJ1-1; D is ambiguous. CDR3 size: 13 residues. Germline values: CDR1 SGHVS, CDR2 FQNEAQ. The V end was cut by 5 bases, the J end by 8 bases, with 15 bases between. CDR3 residues: CASSREVGREAFF. The CDR3 nucleotides are TGTGCCAGCAGCCGGGAAGTAGGGCGGGAAGCTTTCTTT.

The chain combines TRBV7-2 with TRBJ2-3; maybe TRBD2 (5 bases). V was clipped by 5 bases and J by 5 bases, with 17 bases between them. Per germline, CDR1 SGHTA and CDR2 FQGNSA. The CDR3 is 15 residues long. DNA of the CDR3: TGTGCCAGCAGCCGACACCGGGGATCCGGAGATACGCAGTATTTT. Translation gives CASSRHRGSGDTQYF.

V gene TRBV9 combines with J gene TRBJ1-2; perhaps TRBD1 as D (5 bases). From germline, CDR1 is SGDLS and CDR2 YYNGEE. The ends were cut back, 0 bases at V and 5 bases at J, with 11 bases in the middle. The CDR3 length is 14 residues. The CDR3 sequence: CASSVDSREYGYTF. In nucleotides, the CDR3 is TGTGCCAGCAGCGTAGATAGCAGGGAGTATGGCTACACCTTC.

The chain carries TRBV11-2 and TRBJ2-1, with a tentative D call TRBD1 (6 bases). Germline-derived CDR1 and CDR2 are SGHAT and FQNNGV. V was pared by 1 base and J by 6 bases, with 10 bases between. The CDR3 loop spans 14 amino acids. The CDR3 spells CASSLVLGGNEQFF. The CDR3 bases are TGTGCCAGCAGCTTAGTCCTAGGGGGCAATGAGCAGTTCTTC.

V is TRBV7-2 and J is TRBJ2-7, with 8 bases fitting TRBD1. J gave up 5 bases and V 4 bases, and 16 bases lay outside the gene matches. The length of the CDR3 is 17 residues. Germline CDR1 reads SGHTA; CDR2 reads FQGNSA. The CDR3 spells CASSYLTFGQGLNEQYF. The CDR3 DNA sequence: TGTGCCAGCAGCTATCTCACCTTCGGACAGGGTCTAAACGAGCAGTACTTC.

The rearrangement joins TRBV11-2 to TRBJ2-2; D possibly uses TRBD1 or TRBD2 (5 bases each). The germline V and J ends were trimmed by 2 bases and 4 bases, with 11 bases remaining between them. CDR1 and CDR2 (germline): SGHAT, FQNNGV. The CDR3 runs to 15 residues. Written as DNA, the CDR3 is TGTGCCAGCAGCTTATGGACGGGGACCACCGGGGAGCTGTTTTTT. It translates to CASSLWTGTTGELFF.

The V and J genes are TRBV30 and TRBJ1-3; no clear D gene. This CDR3 comprises 13 residues. Trimming took off 5 bases at V and 4 bases at J, with 12 bases between the two ends. Germline V gene data show CDR1 as GTSNPN and CDR2 as SVGIG (reference sequence). As DNA, the CDR3 is TGTGCCTGGTCGAACGAGTGGGGAAACACCATATATTTT. It specifies CAWSNEWGNTIYF.

The chain uses TRBV28 and TRBJ2-7, with 10 bases lining up with TRBD1. Per the germline V gene, CDR1 is MDHEN and CDR2 is SYDVKM. The V segment lost 6 bases and the J segment 4 bases; nucleotides outside the gene matches: 0. The CDR3 is made up of 12 amino acids. CDR3: CASRDRGYEQYF. In nucleotides, the CDR3 is TGTGCCAGCAGGGACAGGGGGTACGAGCAGTACTTC. Complete variable domain (other parts from reference TRBV28 and TRBJ2-7): DVKVTQSSRYLVKRTGEKVFLECVQDMDHENMFWYRQDPGLGLRLIYFSYDVKMKEKGDIPEGYSVSREKKERFSLILESASTNQTSMYLCASRDRGYEQYFGPGTRLTVT.

This clone came up a few times. The rearrangement joins TRBV7-2 to TRBJ1-5, with D perhaps TRBD1 (5 bases). This CDR3 is 15 amino acids long. V was clipped by 1 base and J by 2 bases, with 9 bases between them. Per the germline V gene, CDR1 is SGHTA and CDR2 is FQGNSA. This CDR3 is CASSLGGYGNQPQHF. The CDR3 bases are TGTGCCAGCAGCTTAGGGGGGTATGGCAATCAGCCCCAGCATTTT.

As concerns this clone: The sample carries other DNA sequences with the same CDR3. The chain recombines TRBV7-9 with TRBJ2-2, with TRBD2 identical over 11 bases. This CDR3 has 15 residues. With 1 base clipped from V and 7 bases from J, the junction kept 2 bases outside the gene matches. Germline loops: CDR1 SEHNR, CDR2 FQNEAQ (reference sequence). CDR3 residues: CASSLGLAGSGELFF. In DNA, the CDR3 is TGTGCCAGCAGCTTAGGACTAGCGGGGAGCGGGGAGCTGTTTTTT.

This chain joins TRBV7-6 and TRBJ2-7, with D hard to call. Germline V gives CDR1 SGHVS, CDR2 FNYEAQ. V was clipped by 1 base and J by 5 bases, with 3 bases between them. The CDR3 has 11 residues. Written as DNA, the CDR3 is TGTGCCAGCAGCTTAGGGGACGAGCAGTACTTC. Amino acid sequence: CASSLGDEQYF.

This chain joins TRBV28 and TRBJ1-2; TRBD1 aligns across 9 bases. This CDR3 is built from 16 residues. Losses at the gene ends were 5 bases for V and 6 bases for J; bases not matched to a gene: 13. CDR1 and CDR2 (germline): MDHEN, SYDVKM. As DNA, the CDR3 is TGTGCCAGCAGTGAACCCGGGACAGGGAATCCCCATGGCTACACCTTC. Translated: CASSEPGTGNPHGYTF.

This chain joins TRBV6-5 and TRBJ2-7; D might be TRBD1 (6 bases). The CDR3 has 16 residues. V lost 0 bases and J lost 2, with 14 bases in between. CDR1 is MNHEY, CDR2 SVGAGI, per germline. CDR3 region: CASSYSIGQRPYEQYF. The CDR3 DNA sequence: TGTGCCAGCAGTTACTCGATCGGACAGAGACCCTACGAGCAGTACTTC.

The CDR3 here is CASSQDGVWGGEQYF. The CDR3 nucleotides are TGTGCCAGCAGCCAAGATGGTGTATGGGGCGGCGAGCAGTACTTC. The chain couples TRBV4-2 to TRBJ2-7; a weak D match, TRBD1 (5 bases). V lost 0 bases, J lost 6 bases, and 15 bases lay in between. Germline CDR1 and CDR2: LGHNA and YNFKEQ. CDR3 size: 15 residues.

This clone was seen only once. The CDR3 reads CASRSGTGTTEAFF. CDR3 coding DNA: TGTGCCAGCCGATCCGGGACAGGGACCACTGAAGCTTTCTTT. The chain couples TRBV19 to TRBJ1-1; 9 bases fit TRBD1. The CDR3 is 14 residues long. In germline, CDR1 is LNHDA, CDR2 SQIVND (reference sequence). V trimming: 9 bases; J trimming: 4 bases; junction bases outside the gene matches: 9.

This clone has a single count. CDR3 nucleotide sequence: TGTGCCAGCAGTTTATCAGGGGGGGCGCTGGGGCTTGGCTACACCTTC. Its translation: CASSLSGGALGLGYTF. J is TRBJ1-2 and V is TRBV27; D might be TRBD1 (6 bases). Germline V gene sequence: CDR1 MNHEY, CDR2 SMNVEV (reference sequence). Trimming shortened V by 0 bases and J by 7 bases, and 18 bases separated the two germline ends. The CDR3 extends over 16 amino acids.